This is a list of T cell receptor beta chains from one sample in a study of blood T cell repertoires in COVID-19. Generated by immunoSEQ multiplex PCR, the TCRdb table keeps only in-frame clones and is missing some. The repertoire holds 400,000 or so clones, with about nine tenths as singletons. The specimen sequenced was peripheral blood. All receptors come from a woman in her thirties or forties with COVID-19, enrolled during active disease. Each CDR3 is given with its conserved first and last residue. Each record gives: D gene, J gene, V gene, clone size, CDR3 DNA, CDR3 protein. The D gene is left open where the match is weak. Expanded clones get a size class; other rows say once, few or many, or leave the size out.

d_call: NA
j_call: TRBJ1-1
v_call: TRBV28
clone_size: once
cdr3_nt: TGTGCCAGCAGCATACCCAGTGGCACTGAAGCTTTCTTT
cdr3_aa: CASSIPSGTEAFF

d_call: NA
j_call: TRBJ1-2
v_call: TRBV6-6
clone_size: few
cdr3_nt: TGTGCCAGCAGTTACTCGGCAGGATTACCCTATGGCTACACCTTC
cdr3_aa: CASSYSAGLPYGYTF

d_call: NA
j_call: TRBJ1-1
v_call: TRBV20-1
clone_size: NA
cdr3_nt: TGCAGTGCCACAAGACAGCAAGAAGCTTTCTTT
cdr3_aa: CSATRQQEAFF

d_call: NA
j_call: TRBJ1-5
v_call: TRBV19
clone_size: NA
cdr3_nt: TGTGCCAGTAGTATAGCGGCGGGTTTGGTTCAGCCCCAGCATTTT
cdr3_aa: CASSIAAGLVQPQHF

d_call: NA
j_call: TRBJ1-2
v_call: TRBV25-1
clone_size: NA
cdr3_nt: TGTGCCAGCAGTCCCATGACAGATAACTATGGCTACACCTTC
cdr3_aa: CASSPMTDNYGYTF

d_call: NA
j_call: TRBJ1-1
v_call: TRBV14
clone_size: once
cdr3_nt: TGTGCCAGCAGCCAAGATAGAGTTACTGAAGCTTTCTTT
cdr3_aa: CASSQDRVTEAFF

d_call: NA
j_call: TRBJ2-1
v_call: TRBV3-1/TRBV3-2
clone_size: NA
cdr3_nt: TGTGCCAGCAGCCTTCAGCGAGCCCCAAGTCACAATGAGCAGTTCTTC
cdr3_aa: CASSLQRAPSHNEQFF

d_call: TRBD1
j_call: TRBJ1-2
v_call: TRBV11-2
clone_size: NA
cdr3_nt: TGTGCCAGCAACCCCGACAGGGGCGACTATGGCTACACCTTC
cdr3_aa: CASNPDRGDYGYTF

d_call: NA
j_call: TRBJ1-3
v_call: TRBV28
clone_size: NA
cdr3_nt: TGTGCCAGCACTCTCGCGGGGAACACCATATATTTT
cdr3_aa: CASTLAGNTIYF

d_call: NA
j_call: TRBJ2-7
v_call: TRBV7-9
clone_size: once
cdr3_nt: TGTGCCAGCAGCCACGACAGTTACGAGCAGTACTTC
cdr3_aa: CASSHDSYEQYF

d_call: TRBD1
j_call: TRBJ1-4
v_call: TRBV3-1/TRBV3-2
clone_size: few
cdr3_nt: TGTGCCAGCAGCCCCTTAACAGGGGGCGGTAATGAAAAACTGTTTTTT
cdr3_aa: CASSPLTGGGNEKLFF

d_call: NA
j_call: TRBJ1-1
v_call: TRBV10-3
clone_size: NA
cdr3_nt: TGTGCCATCAGTGAGTCGGGGGCCATGACCGGGAACACTGAAGCTTTCTTT
cdr3_aa: CAISESGAMTGNTEAFF

d_call: TRBD1
j_call: TRBJ1-2
v_call: TRBV6-5
clone_size: NA
cdr3_nt: TGTGCCAGCCTGATTTCTCAGGGGGCCTATGGCTACACCTTC
cdr3_aa: CASLISQGAYGYTF

d_call: TRBD2
j_call: TRBJ2-7
v_call: TRBV3-1/TRBV3-2
clone_size: NA
cdr3_nt: TGTGCCAGCAGCCCACTAGCGGGGTCCTACGAGCAGTACTTC
cdr3_aa: CASSPLAGSYEQYF

d_call: TRBD1
j_call: TRBJ2-7
v_call: TRBV27
clone_size: NA
cdr3_nt: TGTGCCAGCAGGCTTGCCGGGACAGGGATAACCTACGAGCAGTACTTC
cdr3_aa: CASRLAGTGITYEQYF

d_call: NA
j_call: TRBJ1-1
v_call: TRBV7-2
clone_size: NA
cdr3_nt: TGTGCCAGCAGCTTGGGCAGTTCTAACACTGAAGCTTTCTTT
cdr3_aa: CASSLGSSNTEAFF

d_call: TRBD1
j_call: TRBJ2-6
v_call: TRBV3-1/TRBV3-2
clone_size: NA
cdr3_nt: TGTGCCAGCAGCCAAGGGACAGGGTCTCTCCCCGGGGGAGGGGCCAACGTCCTGACTTTC
cdr3_aa: CASSQGTGSLPGGGANVLTF

d_call: NA
j_call: TRBJ1-1
v_call: TRBV28
clone_size: NA
cdr3_nt: TGTGCCAGCAGGTGGGACTTTGAAGCTTTCTTT
cdr3_aa: CASRWDFEAFF

d_call: NA
j_call: TRBJ1-5
v_call: TRBV5-5
clone_size: NA
cdr3_nt: TGTGCCAGCAGCTTGGTTGGGAGACGTGAATGGCCCCAGCATTTT
cdr3_aa: CASSLVGRREWPQHF

d_call: NA
j_call: TRBJ1-2
v_call: TRBV7-3
clone_size: NA
cdr3_nt: TGTGCCAGCTCCCTTTCGGGCCGGGGTGGCTACACCTTC
cdr3_aa: CASSLSGRGGYTF

d_call: NA
j_call: TRBJ2-1
v_call: TRBV28
clone_size: NA
cdr3_nt: TGTGCCAGTATTAGCGGCCGTCCCAGCTACAATGAGCAGTTCTTC
cdr3_aa: CASISGRPSYNEQFF

d_call: NA
j_call: TRBJ1-1
v_call: TRBV5-1
clone_size: NA
cdr3_nt: TGCGCCAGCAGCTCCACCGGGGGGGCCAAAAGGGCTTTCTTT
cdr3_aa: CASSSTGGAKRAFF

d_call: TRBD1
j_call: TRBJ2-3
v_call: TRBV5-4
clone_size: NA
cdr3_nt: TGTGCCGGATCTACGTTCCTACAGGGGCAGGGAGATACGCAGTATTTT
cdr3_aa: CAGSTFLQGQGDTQYF

d_call: NA
j_call: TRBJ1-1
v_call: TRBV19
clone_size: NA
cdr3_nt: TGTGCCAGTGCGGATTACCGGAACACTGAAGCTTTCTTT
cdr3_aa: CASADYRNTEAFF

d_call: TRBD2
j_call: TRBJ2-3
v_call: TRBV4-3
clone_size: NA
cdr3_nt: TGCGCCAGCAGCCAAGCGGGCGGCGGGAGGACAGATACGCAGTATTTT
cdr3_aa: CASSQAGGGRTDTQYF

d_call: TRBD1
j_call: TRBJ1-1
v_call: TRBV19
clone_size: NA
cdr3_nt: TGTGCCAGTAGTATAGATGCAGGGGGGAACACTGAAGCTTTCTTT
cdr3_aa: CASSIDAGGNTEAFF

d_call: TRBD1
j_call: TRBJ1-2
v_call: TRBV19
clone_size: NA
cdr3_nt: TGTGCCAGTACTACAGGGGGCTCACAGGTGGGCTACACCTTC
cdr3_aa: CASTTGGSQVGYTF

d_call: TRBD2
j_call: TRBJ2-7
v_call: TRBV9
clone_size: NA
cdr3_nt: TGTGCCAGCAGCGTCAGCTTCGGGGGGGCGAGCTCCTACGAGCAGTACTTC
cdr3_aa: CASSVSFGGASSYEQYF

d_call: TRBD1
j_call: TRBJ2-1
v_call: TRBV2
clone_size: NA
cdr3_nt: TGTGCCACCTCGGGACAGGGGTTAAATGAGCAGTTCTTC
cdr3_aa: CATSGQGLNEQFF

d_call: TRBD1
j_call: TRBJ2-7
v_call: TRBV19
clone_size: few
cdr3_nt: TGTGCCAGTAGTATAAAAGGACAGGGTGTCTACGAGCAGTACTTC
cdr3_aa: CASSIKGQGVYEQYF

d_call: NA
j_call: TRBJ2-7
v_call: TRBV7-7
clone_size: NA
cdr3_nt: TGTGCTAGCAGCTTAGCGCCACTATATGAGCAGTACTTC
cdr3_aa: CASSLAPLYEQYF